Below, one TCR beta chain is given with its context. This sample is drawn from a study of T cell changes during pregnancy in multiple sclerosis. The assay was immunoSEQ multiplex PCR, and TCRdb's table has in-frame clones only and misses some. This repertoire shows 90,000 to 95,000 clones, approximately 92% found once; its top ten account for around 4%. Germline CDR1 is MNHNS and CDR2 is SASEGT. Trimming left V 7 bases short and J 7 bases short, with 11 bases between. The CDR3 is 13 residues long. Here the sequenced sample was peripheral blood, taken in the first trimester of pregnancy. This chain connects TRBV6-1 to TRBJ1-6, with TRBD1 as a possible D gene (5 bases). The origin of this receptor is a female donor with multiple sclerosis, enrolled in a pregnancy study. CDR3 region: CASTGVGNSPLHF. DNA of the CDR3: TGTGCCAGCACGGGGGTCGGGAATTCACCCCTCCACTTT.